The entry that follows covers one TCR beta chain sequence. The antigen remains unidentified. Repertoires were generated with immunoSEQ multiplex PCR, while TCRdb's copy carries only in-frame clones and drops some. The data hold 75,000 to 100,000 clones, with roughly 89% observed a single time. The time point was: baseline, week 1 (first vaccination visit). Specified treatment: pre-vaccination baseline after standard-of-care therapy. The astrocytomas were IDH1-mutant, ATRX-negative, and WHO grade 3 or 4. The data were taken from a study of a mutant IDH1 vaccine in newly diagnosed glioma. About the study: Averaging approximately 40 years of age, treated patients were around 60% male and about 38% female. Earlier treatment was radiotherapy, temozolomide, or both, with most getting both.

General study findings and limits: Vaccine-induced immune responses occurred in 93.3% of patients.

In germline, CDR1 is SGDLS, CDR2 YYNGEE. The CDR3 is 12 residues long. Trimming cost V 0 bases and J 7 bases, with 4 bases left between them. The TCR sequence derives from a woman in her forties or fifties with glioma. The chain carries TRBV9 and TRBJ2-2, with unresolved D. The source material was PBMCs, sampled from a glioma patient treated with radiotherapy, temozolomide or both. CDR3 residues: CASSVVDGELFF. CDR3 DNA sequence: TGTGCCAGCAGCGTAGTTGACGGGGAGCTGTTTTTT.